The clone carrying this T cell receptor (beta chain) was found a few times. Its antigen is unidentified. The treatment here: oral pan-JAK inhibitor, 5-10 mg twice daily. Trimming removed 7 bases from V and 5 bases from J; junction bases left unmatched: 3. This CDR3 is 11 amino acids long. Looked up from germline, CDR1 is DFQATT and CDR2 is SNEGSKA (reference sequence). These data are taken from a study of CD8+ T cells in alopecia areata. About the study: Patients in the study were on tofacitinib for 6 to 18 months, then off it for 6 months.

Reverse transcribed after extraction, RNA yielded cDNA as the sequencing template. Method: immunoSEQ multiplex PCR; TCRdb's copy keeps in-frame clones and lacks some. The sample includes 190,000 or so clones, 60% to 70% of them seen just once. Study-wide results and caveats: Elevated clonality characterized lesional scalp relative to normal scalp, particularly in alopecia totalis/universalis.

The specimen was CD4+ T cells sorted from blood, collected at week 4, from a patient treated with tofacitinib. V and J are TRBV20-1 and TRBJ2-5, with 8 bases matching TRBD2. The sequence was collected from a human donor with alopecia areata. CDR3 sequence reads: CSERGGETQYF. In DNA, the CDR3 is TGCAGTGAACGGGGGGGTGAGACCCAGTACTTC.